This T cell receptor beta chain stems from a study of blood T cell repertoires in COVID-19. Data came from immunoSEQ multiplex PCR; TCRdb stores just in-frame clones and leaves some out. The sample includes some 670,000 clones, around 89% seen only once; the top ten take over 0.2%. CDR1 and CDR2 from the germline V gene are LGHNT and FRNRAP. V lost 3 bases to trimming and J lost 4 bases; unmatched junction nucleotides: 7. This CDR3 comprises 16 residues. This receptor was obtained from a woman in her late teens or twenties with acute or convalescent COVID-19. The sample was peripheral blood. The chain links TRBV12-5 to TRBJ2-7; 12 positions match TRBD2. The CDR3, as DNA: TGTGCTAGTGGTTTCCCTCTAGCGGGGGGGTGGTACGAGCAGTACTTC. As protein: CASGFPLAGGWYEQYF. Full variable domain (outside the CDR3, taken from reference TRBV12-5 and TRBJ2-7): DARVTQTPRHKVTEMGQEVTMRCQPILGHNTVFWYRQTMMQGLELLAYFRNRAPLDDSGMPKDRFSAEMPDATLATLKIQPSEPRDSAVYFCASGFPLAGGWYEQYFGPGTRLTVT.